Listed here are 9 T cell receptor beta chains from one sample, sequenced in a study of OX40 agonist ivuxolimab in advanced cancers. The library was prepared using the immunoSEQ multiplex PCR assay. TCRdb re-hosts the immuneACCESS table, in-frame sequences only. Its copies lack some clones; in the studies checked, an unresolved V gene accounts for under half of them, and the cause for the rest is not known. The sample table contains fewer than 95,000 clones; only one count was recorded for approximately 90% of them. The ten largest clonotypes hold 7% to 8.5% of the sample. Sequenced material: CD4+ or CD8+ T cells sorted from blood, taken in a trial of the OX40 agonist ivuxolimab. The origin of the receptors is an adult with an advanced solid tumor such as melanoma, head and neck, liver or kidney cancer.

This clone was observed a few times. The rearrangement uses TRBV6-1 and TRBJ2-7; 8 bases match TRBD2. Germline loops: CDR1 MNHNS, CDR2 SASEGT. The CDR3 has 15 residues. The J segment lost 2 bases and the V segment lost 0 bases, leaving 3 bases of the junction unmatched. The CDR3 is CASSEAAAGAYEQYF. The CDR3 bases are TGTGCCAGCAGTGAAGCGGCAGCGGGAGCCTACGAGCAGTACTTC.

The chain joins TRBV19 to TRBJ2-2, with 11 bases lining up with TRBD2. Germline V gene lookup returns CDR1 LNHDA and CDR2 SQIVND (reference sequence). This CDR3 is 16 amino acids long. V was clipped by 7 bases and J by 2 bases; unmatched bases: 6. CDR3 loop: CASNPSGRQNTGELFF. In nucleotides, the CDR3 is TGTGCCAGTAACCCTAGCGGGAGGCAAAACACCGGGGAGCTGTTTTTT.

A few counts support this clone. The rearrangement links TRBV13 to TRBJ1-1, with 8 bases aligning to TRBD1. Germline V gene lookup returns CDR1 PRHDT and CDR2 FYEKMQ (reference sequence). The CDR3 consists of 15 residues. V trimming: 0 bases; J trimming: 3 bases; junction bases outside the gene matches: 3. The chain's CDR3 is CASSLGSGGHTEAFF. The DNA for the CDR3 is TGTGCCAGCAGCTTAGGCTCAGGGGGCCACACTGAAGCTTTCTTT.

This clone is medium-sized (0.01 to 0.1%) by share. Other DNA sequences in this sample translate to the same CDR3. This chain connects TRBV7-2 to TRBJ1-1; D uncertain. The germline V and J ends were trimmed by 1 base and 6 bases, with 9 bases remaining between them. This CDR3 spans 13 amino acids. Germline assignment: CDR1 SGHTA and CDR2 FQGNSA. As DNA, the CDR3 is TGTGCCAGCAGCTTAGAACTCGCTTCTGAAGCTTTCTTT. It encodes CASSLELASEAFF. The full variable domain, rest sourced from reference TRBV7-2 and TRBJ1-1, is GAGVSQSPSNKVTEKGKDVELRCDPISGHTALYWYRQSLGQGLEFLIYFQGNSAPDKSGLPSDRFSAERTGGSVSTLTIQRTQQEDSAVYLCASSLELASEAFFGQGTRLTVV.

The chain employs TRBV5-1 and TRBJ1-2; the D gene is possibly TRBD1 (6 bases). The CDR3 runs 14 residues. CDR1 and CDR2 (germline): SGHRS, YFSETQ. Between the trimmed V and J ends, which lost 2 bases and 7 bases, there was a span of 15 bases. The CDR3 is CASSLGRGVGGYTF. In DNA form, the CDR3 reads TGCGCCAGCAGCTTAGGCAGGGGAGTTGGTGGCTACACCTTC.

This clone has only a few counts. The chain uses TRBV19 and TRBJ2-5, with 8 bases identical to TRBD2. The DNA end is a closer match to TRBJ2-7, so the J assignment may be wrong. The CDR3 is made up of 15 amino acids. CDR1 LNHDA and CDR2 SQIVND come from the germline V gene (reference sequence). CDR3 nucleotide sequence: TGTGCCAGTAGTATTATTGCGGGGGGTGGCTACGAGCAGTACTTC. It codes for CASSIIAGGGYEQYF.

The chain is built from TRBV29-1 and TRBJ1-1; D not certain. The CDR3 extends over 12 amino acids. The germline gives CDR1 SQVTM, CDR2 ANQGSEA. Deletions cut 6 bases from V and 1 base from J, with 9 bases between. For the CDR3, the DNA is TGCAGCGTCCTGGACGGGAACACTGAAGCTTTCTTT. As protein: CSVLDGNTEAFF.

This chain links TRBV5-1 with TRBJ2-5; 13 positions agree with TRBD2. With the DNA end fitting TRBJ2-7 better, the J assignment may be wrong. Germline values: CDR1 SGHRS, CDR2 YFSETQ. This CDR3 is 16 amino acids long. CDR3 in DNA: TGCGCCAGCAGCTTGTCGGGACTAGCGGGGAGCTACGAGCAGTACTTC. This sequence encodes CASSLSGLAGSYEQYF.

This sequence joins TRBV7-8 and TRBJ2-2; 7 bases fit TRBD1. The CDR3 runs to 19 residues. Looked up from germline, CDR1 is SGHVS and CDR2 is FQNEAQ. The V and J ends lost 5 bases and 3 bases, in that order; junction bases with no gene match: 18. CDR3 sequence: CASSPVRTGLFRDTGELFF. CDR3 DNA: TGTGCCAGCAGCCCCGTGAGGACAGGTCTTTTTAGGGACACCGGGGAGCTGTTTTTT.